Below are 13 T cell receptor beta chains sequenced from a single sample in a study of cytomegalovirus exposure and HLA in healthy donors. PCR amplification relied on 60 Vbeta primers (plus 13 Jbeta primers). The assay was immunoSEQ multiplex PCR, and TCRdb's table has in-frame clones only and misses some. In the table there are 55,000 to 65,000 clones, approximately 75% of which are singletons. The sequencing sample was made of PBMCs. The receptors were gathered from a woman aged 40 to 50 in good health and CMV-seropositive.

This clone was counted between two and nine times. This rearrangement joins TRBV30 to TRBJ2-7; TRBD1 matches at 7 bases. The CDR3 extends over 12 amino acids. J was trimmed by 2 bases and V by 5 bases; bases with no gene match: 3. Germline V gene sequence: CDR1 GTSNPN, CDR2 SVGIG (reference sequence). CDR3 sequence: CAWVGQTYEQYF. The CDR3, as DNA: TGTGCCTGGGTGGGACAGACCTACGAGCAGTACTTC.

V usage is TRBV9 and J usage is TRBJ1-3, with 8 bases identical to TRBD1. There are 16 residues in the CDR3. Looked up from germline, CDR1 is SGDLS and CDR2 is YYNGEE. V lost 4 bases, J lost 4 bases, and 10 bases stayed unmatched. The CDR3: CASSHMQGARGNTIYF. The CDR3 DNA sequence: TGTGCCAGCAGCCATATGCAGGGGGCGCGGGGAAACACCATATATTTT. Supplemented by reference TRBV9 and TRBJ1-3, the full variable domain reads DSGVTQTPKHLITATGQRVTLRCSPRSGDLSVYWYQQSLDQGLQFLIQYYNGEERAKGNILERFSAQQFPDLHSELNLSSLELGDSALYFCASSHMQGARGNTIYFGEGSWLTVV.

The genes are TRBV5-1 and TRBJ1-2; the match to TRBD1 covers 8 bases. After removal of 4 bases from V and 8 bases from J, the junction contained 10 bases not matched to a gene. This CDR3 spans 14 amino acids. CDR1 and CDR2 (germline): SGHRS, YFSETQ. The CDR3 DNA sequence: TGCGCCAGCAGCAGGGGACAGGCCCTAGGAGGCTACACCTTC. Its protein is CASSRGQALGGYTF.

The J gene is TRBJ2-2, the V gene TRBV5-8; D not resolved. V was shortened by 0 bases and J by 5 bases, with 11 bases between the two germline ends. Germline V gene data show CDR1 as SGHTS and CDR2 as YDEGEE. The CDR3 runs to 15 residues. CDR3 region: CASSLGKRRTGELFF. The CDR3 DNA is TGTGCCAGCAGCTTGGGCAAGCGAAGGACCGGGGAGCTGTTTTTT.

The chain carries TRBV5-5 and TRBJ1-4; 7 bases line up with TRBD1. The CDR3 runs 14 residues. Per the germline V gene, CDR1 is SGHKS and CDR2 is YYEKEE (reference sequence). V trimming: 4 bases; J trimming: 5 bases; junction bases outside the gene matches: 5. In DNA, the CDR3 is TGTGCCAGCAGCCGACCGACAGGGAATGAAAAACTGTTTTTT. Translated: CASSRPTGNEKLFF.

The chain links TRBV19 to TRBJ2-3; 7 nucleotides agree with TRBD2. The CDR3 has 15 amino acids. Germline V CDR1 and CDR2: LNHDA, SQIVND (reference sequence). V lost 6 bases to trimming and J lost 2 bases; unmatched junction nucleotides: 8. The CDR3: CASSPRGEITDTQYF. CDR3 bases: TGTGCCAGTAGCCCTCGGGGGGAGATCACAGATACGCAGTATTTT.

This rearrangement joins TRBV7-2 to TRBJ2-7; TRBD2 aligns across 10 bases. Germline values: CDR1 SGHTA, CDR2 FQGNSA. The CDR3 length is 14 residues. The J segment lost 7 bases and the V segment lost 4 bases, leaving 7 bases of the junction unmatched. The CDR3 region is CASSSITLAGEQYF. As DNA, the CDR3 is TGTGCCAGCAGCTCGATTACACTAGCGGGGGAGCAGTACTTC.

The chain links TRBV5-1 to TRBJ2-5; 9 positions match TRBD1. From germline, CDR1 is SGHRS and CDR2 YFSETQ. The CDR3 covers 15 residues. The V gene end was trimmed by 4 bases and the J gene end by 5 bases; junction bases not matched to a gene: 9. The chain's CDR3 is CASSPGQGNGETQYF. For the CDR3, the DNA is TGCGCCAGCAGCCCGGGACAGGGAAACGGCGAGACCCAGTACTTC.

This clone was recorded only once. V and J are TRBV5-1 and TRBJ2-2; 10 bases map to TRBD1. There are 17 residues in the CDR3. J gave up 1 base and V 2 bases, and 5 bases lay outside the gene matches. Germline CDR1 is SGHRS and CDR2 is YFSETQ. In DNA form, the CDR3 reads TGCGCCAGCAGCTTCGTTCGGACAGGGGGGAACACCGGGGAGCTGTTTTTT. It yields the protein CASSFVRTGGNTGELFF.

This sequence joins TRBV7-8 and TRBJ1-6; D possibly corresponds to TRBD1 (5 bases). This CDR3 spans 14 amino acids. Trimming cost V 1 base and J 9 bases, with 10 bases left between them. Germline-derived CDR1 and CDR2 are SGHVS and FQNEAQ. For the CDR3, the DNA is TGTGCCAGCAGCTTAGATCAGGGCGCTTCACCCCTCCACTTT. As protein: CASSLDQGASPLHF.

The chain employs TRBV5-8 and TRBJ2-2; a weak D match, TRBD1 (6 bases). V was pared by 0 bases and J by 7 bases, with 16 bases between. The V gene's germline CDR1 is SGHTS and CDR2 YDEGEE. The CDR3 runs to 16 residues. The CDR3 nucleotides are TGTGCCAGCAGCTTGGCCCTGTATCAGGGGCACGGGGAGCTGTTTTTT. Protein product: CASSLALYQGHGELFF. The full variable domain, in which reference TRBV5-8 and TRBJ2-2 provide the parts outside the CDR3, is EAGVTQSPTHLIKTRGQQATLRCSPISGHTSVYWYQQALGLGLQFLLWYDEGEERNRGNFPPRFSGRQFPNYSSELNVNALELEDSALYLCASSLALYQGHGELFFGEGSRLTVL.

Concerning this clone: At one end the junction does not follow the germline gene, possibly because of a read error. V and J are TRBV7-9 and TRBJ2-3, with TRBD2 identical over 8 bases. The CDR3 runs to 15 residues. Germline V gives CDR1 SEHNR, CDR2 FQNEAQ (reference sequence). Here the CDR3 DNA reads TGTTCCAGCAGCTTAACCGGCGGGGGGACAGATACGCAGTATTTT. It yields the protein CSSSLTGGGTDTQYF. Full variable domain (missing parts from reference TRBV7-9 and TRBJ2-3): DTGVSQNPRHKITKRGQNVTFRCDPISEHNRLYWYRQTLGQGPEFLTYFQNEAQLEKSRLLSDRFSAERPKGSFSTLEIQRTEQGDSAMYLCSSSLTGGGTDTQYFGPGTRLTVL.

This rearrangement joins TRBV5-4 to TRBJ2-1; D is unresolved. This CDR3 has 13 amino acids. Per germline, CDR1 SGHNT and CDR2 YYREEE (reference sequence). V was pared by 0 bases and J by 9 bases, with 10 bases between. Written as DNA, the CDR3 is TGTGCCAGCAGCTTGGCGGGTGGTCTTGAGCAGTTCTTC. Encoded protein: CASSLAGGLEQFF.